The sequence of this T cell receptor beta chain was determined in a study of OX40 agonist ivuxolimab in advanced cancers. Across the whole study: Intravenous ivuxolimab was administered to patients every 2 weeks at 0.01 to 10 mg/kg. Past anti-PD-1, anti-PD-L1 or anti-CTLA-4 therapy was accepted, and roughly 38% had received some.

It was autoimmune disease history or systemic immunosuppression that excluded patients. This table comes from immunoSEQ multiplex PCR, and its TCRdb copy is limited to in-frame clones, with some not included. The data contain 70,000 to 90,000 clones, under 95% of them singletons. The sequence came from an adult with an advanced solid tumor such as melanoma, head and neck, liver or kidney cancer. The material was CD4+ or CD8+ T cells sorted from blood, obtained in a trial of the OX40 agonist ivuxolimab.

For the CDR3, the DNA is TGCGCCAGCAGCTTGGGTTGGGACAGCTCCTACGAGCAGTACTTC. Amino acid sequence: CASSLGWDSSYEQYF. The V gene is TRBV5-1, the J gene TRBJ2-7, with TRBD1 matching 7 bases. With V trimmed by 0 bases and J by 0 bases, 3 bases remained unmatched. Per germline, CDR1 SGHRS and CDR2 YFSETQ. The CDR3 runs to 15 residues.